This T cell receptor (beta chain) was profiled in a study of metastatic and nonmetastatic thyroid tumors. Points from the study as a whole: Significantly greater TCR beta diversity was reportedly found in malignant thyroid tumors than in benign nodules (in blood and tumor).

The entire patient cohort was treatment-naive prior to thyroid surgery. The V gene end was trimmed by 4 bases and the J gene end by 3 bases; junction bases not matched to a gene: 5. This CDR3 has 14 amino acids. Germline V gene sequence: CDR1 MNHNS, CDR2 SASEGT. Per the original data handling: To classify distant metastasis in papillary thyroid cancer, a model was built from CDR3 differences across clinicopathological groups. MiXCR reprocessed the PCR reads for TCRdb. These V and J calls rely on TCRdb rather than the paper's analysis. The repertoire has over 45,000 clones, around 20% of them found once; the top ten carry about 3.8%. In its sample, this clone was seen a few times. Antigen unknown.

The V and J genes are TRBV6-1 and TRBJ2-7; the match to TRBD2 covers 8 bases. The sequence was collected from a male donor with papillary thyroid cancer or a benign thyroid nodule (not recorded which). Some clones in this sample may be carry-over from other donors' samples. Sample: blood. In nucleotides, the CDR3 is TGTGCCAGCAGTGCCCCGGGACTAGTCTACGAGCAGTACTTC. Translation: CASSAPGLVYEQYF.